Sequencing of this T cell receptor (beta chain) was carried out in a study of Ad26.COV2.S vaccination and SARS-CoV-2 variants. Study overall: Dosing was one shot or two shots 56 days apart. Overall study findings and caveats: The study found higher spike-specific TCR breadth in vaccine than placebo recipients.

This clone occurred a few times. Antigen specificity is unknown. Trimming cost V 3 bases and J 6 bases, with 8 bases left between them. The CDR3 totals 12 residues. The germline gives CDR1 SEHNR, CDR2 FQNEAQ (reference sequence). This sample's treatment: about 20 received Ad26.COV2.S at low or high dose, single or two shots; a few received placebo; per-sample allocation not given. Day 63 after the first injection of vaccine or placebo was the sampling time. An Ad26 vector that expressed Wuhan-strain SARS-CoV-2 spike constituted the vaccine. Profiling relied on immunoSEQ multiplex PCR, and the TCRdb table lists in-frame clones only, not all of them. This table holds approximately 350,000 clones, around four fifths found once.

This specimen consisted of peripheral blood, obtained in a trial of Ad26.COV2.S vaccine versus placebo. The gene calls are TRBV7-9 and TRBJ1-2; weak D call: TRBD1 (6 bases). This clonotype originated in a person between 18 and 59 years old who received the Ad26.COV2.S COVID-19 vaccine or a placebo. DNA for the CDR3: TGTGCCAGCAGCTTTTACAGGGATGGCTACACCTTC. It is translated as CASSFYRDGYTF.